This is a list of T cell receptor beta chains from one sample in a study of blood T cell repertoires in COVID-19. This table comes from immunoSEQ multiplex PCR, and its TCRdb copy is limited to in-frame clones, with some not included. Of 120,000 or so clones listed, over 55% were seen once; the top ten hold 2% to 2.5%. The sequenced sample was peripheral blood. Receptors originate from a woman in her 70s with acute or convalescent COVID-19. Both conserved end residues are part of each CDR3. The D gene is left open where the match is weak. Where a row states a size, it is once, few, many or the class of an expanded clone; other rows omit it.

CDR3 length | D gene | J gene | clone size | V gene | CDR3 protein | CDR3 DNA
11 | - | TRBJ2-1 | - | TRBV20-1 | CSARAQLEQFF | TGCAGTGCTAGAGCACAGTTGGAGCAGTTCTTC
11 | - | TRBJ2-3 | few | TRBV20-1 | CSASGADTQYF | TGCAGTGCTAGCGGTGCGGATACGCAGTATTTT
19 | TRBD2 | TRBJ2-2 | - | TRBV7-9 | CASRLSGRGGPKNTGELFF | TGTGCCAGCAGACTCTCCGGTCGGGGGGGGCCCAAGAACACCGGGGAGCTGTTTTTT
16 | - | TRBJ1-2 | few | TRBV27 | CASSGEGGLRNYGYTF | TGTGCCAGCAGTGGGGAGGGGGGACTCCGGAACTATGGCTACACCTTC
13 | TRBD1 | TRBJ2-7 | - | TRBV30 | CAGNRGSQYEQYF | TGTGCCGGAAACAGGGGGAGCCAATACGAGCAGTACTTC
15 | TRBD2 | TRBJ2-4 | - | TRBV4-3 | CASSQDSGGKNIQYF | TGCGCCAGCAGCCAAGATAGCGGGGGGAAAAACATTCAGTACTTC
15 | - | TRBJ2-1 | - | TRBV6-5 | CASSSQGDPYNEQFF | TGTGCCAGCAGTTCACAGGGAGACCCCTACAATGAGCAGTTCTTC
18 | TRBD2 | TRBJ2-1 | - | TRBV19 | CASSSGTSGVAYYNEQFF | TGTGCCAGTAGTTCAGGGACTAGCGGGGTTGCATACTACAATGAGCAGTTCTTC
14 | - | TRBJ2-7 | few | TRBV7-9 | CASTYGGRAYEQYF | TGTGCCAGCACCTACGGGGGACGGGCCTACGAGCAGTACTTC
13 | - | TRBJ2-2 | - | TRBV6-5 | CASSSTNTGELFF | TGTGCCAGCAGTAGCACGAACACCGGGGAGCTGTTTTTT
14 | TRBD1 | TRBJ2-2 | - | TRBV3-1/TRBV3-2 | CASSRQGGAGELFF | TGTGCCAGCAGCCGACAGGGGGGTGCCGGGGAGCTGTTTTTT
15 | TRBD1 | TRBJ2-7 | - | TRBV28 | CASSSGQGRSYEQYF | TGTGCCAGCAGTTCGGGACAGGGGAGATCCTACGAGCAGTACTTC
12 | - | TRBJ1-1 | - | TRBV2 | CASSESGTEAFF | TGTGCCAGCAGTGAATCCGGGACTGAAGCTTTCTTT
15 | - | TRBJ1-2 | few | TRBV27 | CASSLRGTTAYGYTF | TGTGCCAGCAGTTTAAGAGGGACTACTGCCTATGGCTACACCTTC
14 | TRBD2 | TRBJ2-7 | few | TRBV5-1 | CASSQGLAGSEQYF | TGCGCCAGCAGCCAGGGACTAGCGGGAAGCGAGCAGTACTTC
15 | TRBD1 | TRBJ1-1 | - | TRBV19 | CASSGRQGGIAEAFF | TGTGCCAGTAGCGGAAGACAGGGGGGGATCGCTGAAGCTTTCTTT
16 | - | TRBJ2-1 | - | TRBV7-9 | CASSSPRDSPVNEQFF | TGTGCCAGCAGCAGCCCCCGGGACTCTCCGGTGAATGAGCAGTTCTTC
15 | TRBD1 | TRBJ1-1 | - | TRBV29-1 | CSVGATPGGLTEAFF | TGCAGCGTTGGCGCTACGCCAGGGGGCCTTACTGAAGCTTTCTTT
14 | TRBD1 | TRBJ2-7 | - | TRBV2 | CASSLDRSSYEQYF | TGTGCCAGCAGCCTGGACAGGAGCTCCTACGAGCAGTACTTC
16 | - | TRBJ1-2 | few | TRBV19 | CASSIPSARRGGGYTF | TGTGCCAGTAGTATCCCCAGCGCGCGCAGGGGCGGCGGCTACACCTTC
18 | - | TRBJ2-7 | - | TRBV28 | CASSHYPKVGVRSYEQYF | TGTGCCAGCAGTCACTACCCCAAGGTCGGCGTCCGCTCCTACGAGCAGTACTTC
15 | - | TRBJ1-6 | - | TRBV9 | CASSVGQIDNSPLHF | TGTGCCAGCAGCGTAGGACAGATTGATAATTCACCCCTCCACTTT
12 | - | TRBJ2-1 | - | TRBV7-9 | CASSVPRGEQFF | TGTGCCAGCAGCGTCCCAAGGGGAGAGCAGTTCTTC
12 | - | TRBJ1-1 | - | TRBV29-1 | CSVRTGSPEAFF | TGCAGCGTCCGAACAGGGAGCCCTGAAGCTTTCTTT
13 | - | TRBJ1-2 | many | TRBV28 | CASSSGAHYGYTF | TGTGCCAGCAGTTCAGGGGCCCACTATGGCTACACCTTC
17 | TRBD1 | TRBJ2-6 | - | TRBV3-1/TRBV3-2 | CASSFGTGGLGANVLTF | TGTGCCAGCAGCTTTGGGACAGGGGGGCTTGGGGCCAACGTCCTGACTTTC
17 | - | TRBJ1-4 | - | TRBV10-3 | CATGTIIGAATNEKLFF | TGTGCCACCGGGACAATAATCGGGGCTGCAACTAATGAAAAACTGTTTTTT
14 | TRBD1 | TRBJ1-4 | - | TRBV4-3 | CASSHADRDEKLFF | TGCGCCAGCAGCCATGCAGACAGGGACGAAAAACTGTTTTTT
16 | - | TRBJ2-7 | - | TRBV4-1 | CASSPTNRVGSYEQYF | TGCGCCAGCAGCCCAACGAACAGGGTTGGATCCTACGAGCAGTACTTC
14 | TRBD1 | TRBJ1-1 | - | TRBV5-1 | CASRTGQGHTEAFF | TGCGCCAGCAGAACAGGACAGGGACACACTGAAGCTTTCTTT
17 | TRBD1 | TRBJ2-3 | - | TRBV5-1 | CASSLGGQTRGQDTQYF | TGCGCCAGCAGCTTGGGTGGACAGACAAGGGGGCAAGATACGCAGTATTTT
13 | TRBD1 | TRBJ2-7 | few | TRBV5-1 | CASSYGTGNEQYF | TGCGCCAGCAGCTATGGGACAGGGAACGAGCAGTACTTC
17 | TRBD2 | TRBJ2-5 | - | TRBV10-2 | CASSPPSGLAGPSGQYF | TGCGCCAGCAGTCCCCCCTCTGGACTAGCGGGGCCGAGTGGCCAGTACTTC
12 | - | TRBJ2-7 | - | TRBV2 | CASSAYSYEQYF | TGTGCCAGCAGTGCCTACTCCTACGAGCAGTACTTC
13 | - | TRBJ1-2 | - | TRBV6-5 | CASRRTDNYGYTF | TGTGCCAGCAGACGGACAGATAACTATGGCTACACCTTC
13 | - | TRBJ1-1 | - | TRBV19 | CASRRTENTEAFF | TGTGCCTCCCGGCGGACAGAGAACACTGAAGCTTTCTTT
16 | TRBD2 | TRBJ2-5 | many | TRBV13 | CASSIIRGVDQETQYF | TGTGCCAGCAGCATTATCCGGGGGGTCGACCAAGAGACCCAGTACTTC
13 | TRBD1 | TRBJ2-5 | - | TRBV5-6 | CASSRTGQETQYF | TGTGCCAGCAGCCGGACAGGGCAAGAGACCCAGTACTTC
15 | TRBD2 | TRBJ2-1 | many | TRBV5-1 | CASSWTSGGVNEQFF | TGCGCCAGCAGCTGGACTAGCGGGGGGGTCAATGAGCAGTTCTTC
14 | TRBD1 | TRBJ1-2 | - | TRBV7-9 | CATARQGASYGYTF | TGTGCCACCGCACGGCAGGGGGCTAGCTATGGCTACACCTTC
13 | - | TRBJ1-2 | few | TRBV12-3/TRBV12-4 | CASSLIVGRGYTF | TGTGCCAGCAGTTTGATTGTTGGGAGGGGCTACACCTTC
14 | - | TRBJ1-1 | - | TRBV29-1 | CSAEGGGAGTEAFF | TGCAGCGCGGAGGGTGGGGGCGCCGGCACTGAAGCTTTCTTT
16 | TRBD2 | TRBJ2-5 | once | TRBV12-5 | CASGSGLAPHQETQYF | TGTGCTAGTGGTTCGGGACTAGCTCCCCACCAAGAGACCCAGTACTTC
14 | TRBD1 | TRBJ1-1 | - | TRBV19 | CASSIQGAGTEAFF | TGTGCCAGTAGTATACAGGGGGCGGGCACTGAAGCTTTCTTT
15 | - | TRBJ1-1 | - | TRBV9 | CASSVAWGGGTEAFF | TGTGCCAGCAGCGTAGCCTGGGGCGGAGGGACTGAAGCTTTCTTT